The 24 T cell receptor beta chains below come from one sample, sequenced in a study of PD-1 blockade in classical Hodgkin lymphoma. Specified time point: newly diagnosed, previously untreated cHL patient sample. From thawed PBMCs, magnetic negative selection was used to isolate the CD8+ T cells. Some clones are missing from TCRdb's copy, which holds only in-frame ones; the method was immunoSEQ multiplex PCR. Among fewer than 9,500 clones listed, 75% to 95% were seen once. Source material: CD8+ T cells from blood. Source of these receptors: a human donor with classical Hodgkin lymphoma.

The chain recombines TRBV5-6 with TRBJ2-3; 7 bases align to TRBD2. CDR3 length: 14 residues. Unmatched junction bases numbered 9, after V lost 7 bases and J lost 4 bases. Germline V gene sequence: CDR1 SGHDT, CDR2 YYEEEE. The CDR3 spells CASVLGGVADTQYF. The CDR3 coding sequence is TGTGCCAGCGTCCTGGGGGGGGTGGCAGATACGCAGTATTTT.

V usage is TRBV6-5 and J usage is TRBJ1-3; D is unclear. Germline V lookup: CDR1 MNHEY, CDR2 SVGAGI. The germline V and J ends were trimmed by 6 bases and 0 bases, with 6 bases remaining between them. This CDR3 has 13 residues. The CDR3 nucleotides are TGTGCCAGCAGCTCCGCCTCTGGAAACACCATATATTTT. It codes for CASSSASGNTIYF.

The chain recombines TRBV20-1 with TRBJ2-1; no firm D call. This CDR3 spans 10 amino acids. Per germline, CDR1 DFQATT and CDR2 SNEGSKA (reference sequence). V was clipped by 2 bases and J by 5 bases, with 1 base between them. This CDR3 reads CSARHNEQFF. CDR3 DNA: TGCAGTGCTAGACACAATGAGCAGTTCTTC.

This chain connects TRBV4-1 to TRBJ2-1; D call uncertain. Trimming left V 1 base short and J 2 bases short, with 12 bases between. The CDR3 loop spans 16 amino acids. CDR1 and CDR2 (germline): MGHRA, YSYEKL. CDR3 sequence (DNA): TGCGCCAGCAGCCAAGGGCGGTACGATCCCTACAATGAGCAGTTCTTC. This gives the protein CASSQGRYDPYNEQFF.

The CDR3 DNA is TGTGCCAGCAGTTTACGGTGGGGTATTGCCGGGGAGCTGTTTTTT. This gives the protein CASSLRWGIAGELFF. This chain joins TRBV27 and TRBJ2-2, with D unclear. The CDR3 extends over 15 amino acids. V was shortened by 2 bases and J by 6 bases, with 13 bases between the two germline ends. Germline CDR1 and CDR2: MNHEY and SMNVEV (reference sequence).

The chain is built from TRBV7-4 and TRBJ1-1; the D gene is possibly TRBD1 (5 bases). Between the trimmed V and J ends, which lost 1 base and 1 base, there was a span of 10 bases. This CDR3 comprises 15 residues. The germline gives CDR1 SGHVT, CDR2 SQSDAQ. The CDR3 nucleotides are TGTGCCAGCAGCTTAGGGCCGGGGCGGAACACTGAAGCTTTCTTT. Translation: CASSLGPGRNTEAFF.

V and J are TRBV4-1 and TRBJ2-2; D is ambiguous. The germline gives CDR1 MGHRA, CDR2 YSYEKL. There are 14 residues in the CDR3. Trimming cost V 4 bases and J 8 bases, with 14 bases left between them. In nucleotides, the CDR3 is TGCGCCAGCAGCCCCGAGAGTGGCAGGGGGGAGCTGTTTTTT. As protein: CASSPESGRGELFF.

This chain joins TRBV18 and TRBJ1-2; 7 nucleotides match TRBD1. The CDR3 is made up of 14 amino acids. The J segment lost 1 base and the V segment lost 1 base, leaving 0 bases of the junction unmatched. CDR1 and CDR2 from the germline V gene are KGHSH and LQKENI. The CDR3 nucleotides are TGTGCCAGCTCACCACGGGACAGTAACTATGGCTACACCTTC. Protein: CASSPRDSNYGYTF.

The V call is TRBV15, the J call TRBJ2-1, with D perhaps TRBD2 (7 bases). Deletions cut 2 bases from V and 5 bases from J, with 16 bases between. The CDR3 has 16 amino acids. The germline V gene encodes CDR1 LNHNV and CDR2 YYDKDF (reference sequence). The CDR3 is CATSRSGASGHNEQFF. In DNA form, the CDR3 reads TGTGCCACCAGCAGATCAGGGGCTAGCGGCCACAATGAGCAGTTCTTC.

The chain employs TRBV27 and TRBJ2-7; 11 bases are a match to TRBD2. V shed 5 bases, J shed 2 bases, and the junction held 8 bases outside the gene matches. Germline lookup yields CDR1 MNHEY and CDR2 SMNVEV (reference sequence). CDR3 length: 16 amino acids. CDR3 in amino acids: CASSPIGTSGPYEQYF. The CDR3 coding sequence is TGTGCCAGCAGTCCAATCGGGACTAGCGGCCCCTACGAGCAGTACTTC.

The chain couples TRBV30 to TRBJ1-1; TRBD1 is a possible D gene (5 bases). Per germline, CDR1 GTSNPN and CDR2 SVGIG (reference sequence). The CDR3 totals 13 residues. V was trimmed by 0 bases and J by 11 bases, leaving 16 bases between them. The CDR3 loop is CAWSVSVGGEAFF. In DNA, the CDR3 is TGTGCCTGGAGTGTCTCTGTAGGAGGGGAGGCTTTCTTT.

This chain joins TRBV11-2 and TRBJ1-2, with D unclear. Looked up from germline, CDR1 is SGHAT and CDR2 is FQNNGV. V was clipped by 5 bases and J by 5 bases, with 15 bases between them. CDR3 length: 14 amino acids. The DNA of the CDR3 is TGTGCCAGCAGCGCCGTCCCCGAGGGATATGGCTACACCTTC. Translating gives CASSAVPEGYGYTF.

This clone occurred once. The chain is built from TRBV28 and TRBJ2-7; TRBD2 agrees at 9 bases. Trimming at V came to 5 bases and at J to 3 bases, leaving 2 bases not matched to a gene. The CDR3 has 13 residues. Germline CDR1 reads MDHEN; CDR2 reads SYDVKM. In DNA, the CDR3 is TGTGCCAGCAGTGTGACTAGCGGCTACGAGCAGTACTTC. This encodes CASSVTSGYEQYF.

A single count supports this clone. The chain combines TRBV2 with TRBJ2-7, with 8 positions matching TRBD1. The V and J ends lost 6 bases and 5 bases, in that order; junction bases with no gene match: 6. Germline CDR1 and CDR2: SNHLY and FYNNEI. CDR3 length equals 13 residues. CDR3 DNA sequence: TGTGCCAGCAGACGACAGGGGTCGGACGAGCAGTACTTC. This translates into CASRRQGSDEQYF.

J is TRBJ2-4 and V is TRBV19, with D possibly being TRBD2 (5 bases). Trimming removed 5 bases at V and 8 bases at J, with 16 bases between. The germline V gene has CDR1 LNHDA and CDR2 SQIVND (reference sequence). The CDR3 is 14 residues long. The chain's CDR3 is CASSSSEGWDIQYF. The DNA of the CDR3 is TGTGCCAGTAGTTCTTCAGAGGGTTGGGACATTCAGTACTTC.

This chain uses TRBV5-6 with TRBJ2-7; D remains ambiguous. The CDR3 is 13 amino acids. In germline, CDR1 is SGHDT, CDR2 YYEEEE. V was clipped by 0 bases and J by 4 bases, with 8 bases between them. CDR3 region: CASSLAPGYEQYF. In DNA, the CDR3 is TGTGCCAGCAGCTTGGCCCCCGGTTACGAGCAGTACTTC.

The chain couples TRBV27 to TRBJ1-2, with TRBD1 as a possible D gene (6 bases). Germline CDR1 reads MNHEY; CDR2 reads SMNVEV (reference sequence). The CDR3 loop spans 15 amino acids. The V gene lost 3 bases and the J gene lost 4 bases, with 15 bases spanning the gap. In DNA form, the CDR3 reads TGTGCCAGCAGTTTGGGGACAACACCCGGCTATGGCTACACCTTC. It codes for CASSLGTTPGYGYTF.

The V gene is TRBV11-2, the J gene TRBJ2-2, with no clear D. Between the trimmed V and J ends, which lost 0 bases and 2 bases, there was a span of 1 base. Germline CDR1 is SGHAT and CDR2 is FQNNGV. The CDR3 runs to 13 residues. The CDR3 region has the DNA TGTGCCAGCAGCTTAGAAAACACCGGGGAGCTGTTTTTT. Its translation: CASSLENTGELFF.

The V gene is TRBV19, the J gene TRBJ2-1; the match to TRBD2 covers 10 bases. The ends lost 3 bases at V and 6 bases at J; junction bases unmatched: 5. This CDR3 has 15 amino acids. The germline V gene has CDR1 LNHDA and CDR2 SQIVND (reference sequence). The CDR3 loop reads CASSIPGTSANEQFF. As DNA, the CDR3 is TGTGCCAGTAGTATTCCCGGGACTAGCGCCAATGAGCAGTTCTTC.

In the case of this clone: This specimen includes other DNA sequences encoding the same CDR3. The V and J genes are TRBV5-1 and TRBJ1-1; the D is unclear. The germline V gene has CDR1 SGHRS and CDR2 YFSETQ. The V gene lost 0 bases and the J gene lost 5 bases, with 2 bases spanning the gap. The length of the CDR3 is 11 residues. The DNA for the CDR3 is TGCGCCAGCAGCTTGGGGACTGAAGCTTTCTTT. Translated: CASSLGTEAFF.

The chain is built from TRBV28 and TRBJ1-1, with D perhaps matching TRBD1 (6 bases). The CDR3 is 15 residues long. Germline V lookup: CDR1 MDHEN, CDR2 SYDVKM. Trimming stripped 3 bases from V and 3 bases from J, with 14 bases between. This chain's CDR3 is CASSFGGREDTEAFF. CDR3 DNA sequence: TGTGCCAGCAGTTTTGGGGGCAGGGAGGACACTGAAGCTTTCTTT.

This chain connects TRBV7-8 to TRBJ2-2; D is ambiguous. The CDR3 has 15 amino acids. The V end was cut by 2 bases, the J end by 4 bases, with 11 bases between. CDR1 SGHVS and CDR2 FQNEAQ come from the germline V gene. CDR3 loop: CASSLLDRATGELFF. The CDR3 DNA reads as TGTGCCAGCAGCTTACTCGACCGAGCCACCGGGGAGCTGTTTTTT.

V gene TRBV6-5 combines with J gene TRBJ1-2; D perhaps matches TRBD1 (6 bases). With 4 bases removed from V and 4 bases from J, the gap between germline ends came to 13 bases. Germline V CDR1 and CDR2: MNHEY, SVGAGI. The CDR3 consists of 14 residues. CDR3 coding DNA: TGTGCCAGCAGTTCTCTGGACAGCTTCTATGGCTACACCTTC. This gives the protein CASSSLDSFYGYTF.

This clone appeared once. This chain connects TRBV11-2 to TRBJ1-2, with no clear D. The CDR3 covers 12 residues. The germline gives CDR1 SGHAT, CDR2 FQNNGV. V lost 4 bases, J lost 4 bases, and 7 bases lay in between. In nucleotides, the CDR3 is TGTGCCAGCAGCTCCGGCCCCTATGGCTACACCTTC. Amino acids: CASSSGPYGYTF.